What follows are 23 T cell receptor beta chains derived from one specimen sequenced in a study of CD8 T cells in Susac syndrome. Random hexamers were used to reverse transcribe the RNA input (about 0.5 to 1 ug). In TCRdb, the immunoSEQ multiplex PCR reads were re-called with MiXCR into one record per CDR3 protein. Of roughly 190,000 distinct CDR3 sequences listed, more than 85% are singletons. Material for sequencing was CD8+ T cells from PBMCs. These receptors came from a human donor with Susac syndrome.

J is TRBJ2-3 and V is TRBV29-1, with 8 bases that match TRBD2. Germline V gene data show CDR1 as SQVTM and CDR2 as ANQGSEA. The CDR3 totals 13 residues. J lost 2 bases, V lost 7 bases, and 5 bases had no gene match. CDR3 loop: CSGTSGPTDTQYF. The DNA of the CDR3 is TGCAGCGGTACTAGCGGACCCACAGATACGCAGTATTTT.

This chain connects TRBV23-1 to TRBJ1-1; D possibly corresponds to TRBD1 (6 bases). TRBV23-1 is an open reading frame, and its role is uncertain. This CDR3 has 14 residues. Deletions cut 6 bases from V and 4 bases from J, with 15 bases between. This CDR3 is CASRLGGGSTEAFF. DNA for the CDR3: TGCGCCAGCAGACTAGGGGGAGGGAGCACTGAAGCTTTCTTT.

The chain links TRBV9 to TRBJ1-3; D not resolved. The V gene lost 3 bases and the J gene lost 0 bases, with 19 bases spanning the gap. The CDR3 contains 18 residues. The V gene's germline CDR1 is SGDLS and CDR2 YYNGEE. CDR3 sequence: CASSEEDALFSSGNTIYF. The CDR3 DNA follows: TGTGCCAGCAGCGAGGAGGACGCCCTCTTTTCCTCTGGAAACACCATATATTTT.

V is TRBV20-1 and J is TRBJ2-7; 9 bases match TRBD1. The junction had 6 bases not matched to a gene; V was cut back by 6 bases and J by 3 bases. Germline-derived CDR1 and CDR2 are DFQATT and SNEGSKA (reference sequence). The CDR3 contains 13 residues. CDR3 sequence reads: CSARGQGLYEQYF. CDR3 DNA sequence: TGCAGTGCCCGGGGACAGGGTCTCTACGAGCAGTACTTC.

This clonotype was detected only once. V gene TRBV20-1 combines with J gene TRBJ2-7, with 12 bases fitting TRBD1. The CDR3 contains 13 residues. Germline V CDR1 and CDR2: DFQATT, SNEGSKA (reference sequence). V lost 5 bases to trimming and J lost 3 bases; unmatched junction nucleotides: 2. The CDR3 sequence is CSAWDRGLYEQYF. CDR3 nucleotides: TGCAGTGCTTGGGACAGGGGGCTCTACGAGCAGTACTTC.

The chain links TRBV4-1 to TRBJ2-7; the D call may be TRBD1 or TRBD2 (5 bases each). There are 17 residues in the CDR3. Per the germline V gene, CDR1 is MGHRA and CDR2 is YSYEKL. The V end lost 4 bases, the J end lost 0 bases, and 19 bases lay between the germline ends. The CDR3 loop is CASSRGRNQDLSYEQYF. The CDR3, as DNA: TGCGCCAGCAGCCGGGGACGGAATCAAGATCTCTCCTACGAGCAGTACTTC.

V gene TRBV4-1 combines with J gene TRBJ1-2; TRBD1 aligns across 9 bases. Germline-derived CDR1 and CDR2 are MGHRA and YSYEKL. The junction had 4 bases not matched to a gene; V was cut back by 0 bases and J by 5 bases. There are 15 residues in the CDR3. As DNA, the CDR3 is TGCGCCAGCAGCCAAGAACAGGGGGCGGTTTATGGCTACACCTTC. As protein: CASSQEQGAVYGYTF.

V is TRBV4-1 and J is TRBJ2-7, with 7 bases lining up with TRBD2. V trimming: 0 bases; J trimming: 1 base; junction bases outside the gene matches: 6. This CDR3 comprises 16 residues. Germline CDR1 is MGHRA and CDR2 is YSYEKL. The CDR3 protein is CASSQDVSGTSYEQYF. CDR3 DNA sequence: TGCGCCAGCAGCCAAGACGTCAGCGGGACGTCCTACGAGCAGTACTTC.

The chain joins TRBV20-1 to TRBJ2-7; 9 bases agree with TRBD2. V shed 1 base, J shed 4 bases, and the junction held 8 bases outside the gene matches. The germline gives CDR1 DFQATT, CDR2 SNEGSKA (reference sequence). The CDR3 runs to 15 residues. CDR3: CSARGGSGSNYEQYF. Here the CDR3 DNA reads TGCAGTGCTAGAGGGGGTAGCGGGAGCAATTACGAGCAGTACTTC.

This clonotype was seen a single time. This sequence joins TRBV30 and TRBJ1-1, with 7 positions matching TRBD1. CDR3 length equals 14 residues. J lost 2 bases, V lost 3 bases, and 6 bases had no gene match. Germline loops: CDR1 GTSNPN, CDR2 SVGIG (reference sequence). The CDR3 DNA follows: TGTGCCTGGAGGACAGGGACCTATAACACTGAAGCTTTCTTT. Translating it yields CAWRTGTYNTEAFF.

CDR3 nucleotides: TGTGCCACCAGCAGTAGCGGGAGGGCCGGAGATACGCAGTATTTT. Protein product: CATSSSGRAGDTQYF. The V call is TRBV15, the J call TRBJ2-3; 11 positions agree with TRBD2. The CDR3 runs 15 residues. Germline trimming cut 3 bases from V and 5 bases from J; bases unmatched to any gene: 4. The germline V gene has CDR1 LNHNV and CDR2 YYDKDF (reference sequence).

This chain links TRBV3-1 with TRBJ1-2, with 11 nucleotides matching TRBD1. Trimming took 5 bases from V and 4 from J; bases not matched to a gene: 9. The CDR3 contains 16 residues. Germline loops: CDR1 LGHDT, CDR2 YNNKEL (reference sequence). The CDR3 here is CASSAGQGAGSYGYTF. The CDR3 DNA reads as TGTGCCAGCAGCGCCGGACAGGGGGCCGGGAGCTATGGCTACACCTTC. The whole variable domain, filled in from reference TRBV3-1 and TRBJ1-2, reads DTAVSQTPKYLVTQMGNDKSIKCEQNLGHDTMYWYKQDSKKFLKIMFSYNNKELIINETVPNRFSPKSPDKAHLNLHINSLELGDSAVYFCASSAGQGAGSYGYTFGSGTRLTVV.

The chain combines TRBV11-2 with TRBJ1-6; D ambiguous. The V and J ends lost 5 bases and 7 bases respectively, with 9 bases between them. Germline V gives CDR1 SGHAT, CDR2 FQNNGV. CDR3 length equals 13 residues. The CDR3 sequence is CASSALENSPLHF. In DNA, the CDR3 is TGTGCCAGCAGCGCCCTCGAGAATTCACCCCTCCACTTT.

CDR3 coding DNA: TGTGCCACCAGCCATAGCGGCAAAGGCTACAATGAGCAGTTCTTC. Its translation: CATSHSGKGYNEQFF. This chain connects TRBV15 to TRBJ2-1, with D tentatively TRBD2 (6 bases). The CDR3 runs to 15 residues. Trimming removed 5 bases at V and 3 bases at J, with 14 bases between. CDR1 is LNHNV and CDR2 is YYDKDF in the germline V gene (reference sequence). Filled out from reference TRBV15 and TRBJ2-1, the complete variable domain reads DAMVIQNPRYQVTQFGKPVTLSCSQTLNHNVMYWYQQKSSQAPKLLFHYYDKDFNNEADTPDNFQSRRPNTSFCFLDIRSPGLGDTAMYLCATSHSGKGYNEQFFGPGTRLTVL.

The chain uses TRBV15 and TRBJ2-7; 7 nucleotides agree with TRBD1. Germline loops: CDR1 LNHNV, CDR2 YYDKDF (reference sequence). This CDR3 spans 15 amino acids. Unmatched junction bases numbered 9, after V lost 5 bases and J lost 2 bases. For the CDR3, the DNA is TGTGCCACCAGCGAGGGGTTGAGGGGGCCCTACGAGCAGTACTTC. Encoded protein: CATSEGLRGPYEQYF. Supplemented by reference TRBV15 and TRBJ2-7, the full variable domain reads DAMVIQNPRYQVTQFGKPVTLSCSQTLNHNVMYWYQQKSSQAPKLLFHYYDKDFNNEADTPDNFQSRRPNTSFCFLDIRSPGLGDTAMYLCATSEGLRGPYEQYFGPGTRLTVT.

V usage is TRBV20-1 and J usage is TRBJ2-3, with 7 bases fitting TRBD2. Trimming took 7 bases from V and 0 from J; bases not matched to a gene: 7. CDR1 and CDR2 (germline): DFQATT, SNEGSKA (reference sequence). The CDR3 extends over 14 amino acids. This CDR3 is CSGILADSTDTQYF. CDR3 DNA: TGCAGTGGGATTCTAGCGGATAGCACAGATACGCAGTATTTT.

This rearrangement joins TRBV11-2 to TRBJ1-1, with a possible D match to TRBD1 (5 bases). CDR1 SGHAT and CDR2 FQNNGV come from the germline V gene. Trimming shortened V by 4 bases and J by 6 bases, and 9 bases separated the two germline ends. This CDR3 contains 12 residues. CDR3 loop: CASSSLTAEAFF. As DNA, the CDR3 is TGTGCCAGCAGCTCCTTGACAGCTGAAGCTTTCTTT.

V is TRBV11-2 and J is TRBJ2-1; 7 nucleotides align to TRBD2. V dropped 0 bases and J dropped 8; count of bases not matched to a gene: 10. Germline CDR1 reads SGHAT; CDR2 reads FQNNGV. CDR3 length equals 16 residues. CDR3 in amino acids: CASSLEAAGAGYEQFF. CDR3 in DNA: TGTGCCAGCAGCTTAGAAGCGGCGGGAGCTGGCTATGAGCAGTTCTTC.

The rearrangement joins TRBV28 to TRBJ1-5; D gene ambiguous. This CDR3 is built from 12 residues. CDR1 and CDR2 (germline): MDHEN, SYDVKM. V was pared by 6 bases and J by 6 bases, with 9 bases between. This chain's CDR3 is CASRAGTQPQHF. In DNA form, the CDR3 reads TGTGCCAGCAGGGCGGGTACTCAGCCCCAGCATTTT.

This clonotype was seen only once. The chain links TRBV12-3 or TRBV12-4 to TRBJ2-1; 11 nucleotides line up with TRBD2. This CDR3 has 18 residues. V lost 6 bases, J lost 0 bases, and 10 bases stayed unmatched. This CDR3 is CASSPPGLADHSYNEQFF. CDR3 in DNA: TGTGCCAGCAGCCCACCGGGACTAGCGGACCACTCCTACAATGAGCAGTTCTTC.

This sequence joins TRBV20-1 and TRBJ1-1, with a possible D match to TRBD1 (5 bases). The CDR3 totals 15 residues. Trimming left V 1 base short and J 7 bases short, with 19 bases between. Germline loops: CDR1 DFQATT, CDR2 SNEGSKA (reference sequence). CDR3 sequence reads: CSARGGVDRSSEAFF. The CDR3 DNA is TGCAGTGCTAGAGGCGGAGTCGACAGATCGAGTGAAGCTTTCTTT.

V usage is TRBV29-1 and J usage is TRBJ1-1; D is undetermined. The germline gives CDR1 SQVTM, CDR2 ANQGSEA. V lost 4 bases and J 4 bases, leaving 13 bases between the germline ends. This CDR3 spans 13 amino acids. The CDR3 loop is CSVGSQLLTEAFF. CDR3 nucleotide sequence: TGCAGCGTTGGAAGTCAGCTTCTCACTGAAGCTTTCTTT.

The chain has TRBV3-1 and TRBJ1-4; D ambiguous. The V end lost 1 base, the J end lost 0 bases, and 3 bases lay between the germline ends. Germline assignment: CDR1 LGHDT and CDR2 YNNKEL (reference sequence). The CDR3 loop spans 14 amino acids. The CDR3 is CASSQGTTNEKLFF. The DNA of the CDR3 is TGTGCCAGCAGCCAAGGGACAACTAATGAAAAACTGTTTTTT.